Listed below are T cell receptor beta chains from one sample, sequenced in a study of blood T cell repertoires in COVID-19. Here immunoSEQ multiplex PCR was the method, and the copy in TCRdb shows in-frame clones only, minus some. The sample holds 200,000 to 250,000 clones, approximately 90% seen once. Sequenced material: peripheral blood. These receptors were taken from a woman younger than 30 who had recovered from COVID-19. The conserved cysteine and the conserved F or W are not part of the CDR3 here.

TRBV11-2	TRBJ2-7	ASSLGGPNYEQY
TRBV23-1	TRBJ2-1	ASSPTQVNEQF
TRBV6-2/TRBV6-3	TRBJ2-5	ASSYGPRETQY
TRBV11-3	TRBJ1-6	ASSSRGRTGNSPLH
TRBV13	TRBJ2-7	ASSLPYGTSGGTYEQY
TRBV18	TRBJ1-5	ASSPGQGQPQH
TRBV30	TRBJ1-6	AWIEEQGRSNSPLH
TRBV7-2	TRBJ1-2	ASSLFEGGYT
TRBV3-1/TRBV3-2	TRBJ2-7	ASSQGSSYEQY
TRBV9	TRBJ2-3	ASSVGMAGVWADTQY
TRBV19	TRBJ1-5	ASSIFRSGPNQPQH
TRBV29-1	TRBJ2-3	SVDGARTDTQY
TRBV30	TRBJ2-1	AWNKRALYNEQF
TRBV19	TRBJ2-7	ASSISLAPYEQY
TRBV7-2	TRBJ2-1	ASSRTSPYNNEQF
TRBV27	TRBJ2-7	ASSSLNPQAGGDYEQY
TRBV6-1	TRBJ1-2	ASRDSSGYT
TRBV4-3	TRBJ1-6	ASSQDASGINSPLH